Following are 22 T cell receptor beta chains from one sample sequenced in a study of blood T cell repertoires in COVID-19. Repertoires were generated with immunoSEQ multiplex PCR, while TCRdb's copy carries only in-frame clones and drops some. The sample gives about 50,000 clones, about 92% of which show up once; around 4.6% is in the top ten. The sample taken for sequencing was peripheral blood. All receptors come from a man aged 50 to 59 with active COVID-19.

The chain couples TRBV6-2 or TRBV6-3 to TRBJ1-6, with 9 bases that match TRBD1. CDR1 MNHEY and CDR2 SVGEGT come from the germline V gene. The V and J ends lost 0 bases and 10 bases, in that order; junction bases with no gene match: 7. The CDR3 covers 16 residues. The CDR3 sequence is CASSYSFGTGNSPLHF. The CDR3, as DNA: TGTGCCAGCAGTTACTCATTTGGGACAGGGAACTCACCCCTCCACTTT.

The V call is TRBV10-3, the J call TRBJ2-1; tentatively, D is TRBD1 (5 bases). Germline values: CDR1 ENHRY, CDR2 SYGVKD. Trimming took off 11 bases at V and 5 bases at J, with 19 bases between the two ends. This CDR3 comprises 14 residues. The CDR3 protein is CAGSSGNLNNEQFF. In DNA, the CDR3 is TGTGCCGGCTCATCAGGGAACCTTAACAATGAGCAGTTCTTC.

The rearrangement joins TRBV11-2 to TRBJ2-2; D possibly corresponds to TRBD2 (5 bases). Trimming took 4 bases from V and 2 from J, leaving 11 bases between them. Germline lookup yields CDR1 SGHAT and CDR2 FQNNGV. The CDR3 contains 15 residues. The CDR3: CASSSRLKNTGELFF. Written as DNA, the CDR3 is TGTGCCAGCAGCTCCCGACTAAAAAACACCGGGGAGCTGTTTTTT.

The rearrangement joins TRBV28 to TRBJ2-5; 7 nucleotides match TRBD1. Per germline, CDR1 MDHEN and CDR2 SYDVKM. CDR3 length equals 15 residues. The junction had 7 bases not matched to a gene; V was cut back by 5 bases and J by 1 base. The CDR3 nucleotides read TGTGCCAGCAGTCCGACACAGGGGTTCCAAGAGACCCAGTACTTC. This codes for CASSPTQGFQETQYF.

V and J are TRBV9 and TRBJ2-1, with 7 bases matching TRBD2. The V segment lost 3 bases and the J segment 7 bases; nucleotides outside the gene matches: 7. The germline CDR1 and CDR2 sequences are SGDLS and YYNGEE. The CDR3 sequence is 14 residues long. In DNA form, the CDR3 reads TGTGCCAGCAGCGAGGAGACTAGCATGAATGAGCAGTTCTTC. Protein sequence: CASSEETSMNEQFF.

The CDR3 loop reads CASSPLGGTDSSTDTQYF. CDR3 nucleotides: TGTGCCAGCAGTCCTTTGGGAGGGACTGACTCTAGCACAGATACGCAGTATTTT. The V call is TRBV4-2, the J call TRBJ2-3; 7 bases agree with TRBD2. This CDR3 comprises 18 residues. V was clipped by 6 bases and J by 0 bases; unmatched bases: 15. Germline CDR1 is LGHNA and CDR2 is YNFKEQ.

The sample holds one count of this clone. Written as DNA, the CDR3 is TGTGCCACCGCCATCCAGGGTATGCCGCACAATGAGCAGTTCTTC. This codes for CATAIQGMPHNEQFF. This sequence joins TRBV15 and TRBJ2-1, with D tentatively TRBD1 (5 bases). V shed 8 bases and J shed 5 bases, with 19 bases lying between them. CDR1 is LNHNV, CDR2 YYDKDF, per germline (reference sequence). The CDR3 is made up of 15 amino acids.

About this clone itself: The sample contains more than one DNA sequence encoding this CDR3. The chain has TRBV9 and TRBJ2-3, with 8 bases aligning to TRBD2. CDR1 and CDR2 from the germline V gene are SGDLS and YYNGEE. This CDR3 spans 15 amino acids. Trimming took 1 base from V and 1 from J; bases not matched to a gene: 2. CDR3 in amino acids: CASSVTAGGTDTQYF. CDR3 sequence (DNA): TGTGCCAGCAGCGTAACAGCGGGGGGCACAGATACGCAGTATTTT. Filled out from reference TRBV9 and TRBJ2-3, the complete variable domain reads DSGVTQTPKHLITATGQRVTLRCSPRSGDLSVYWYQQSLDQGLQFLIQYYNGEERAKGNILERFSAQQFPDLHSELNLSSLELGDSALYFCASSVTAGGTDTQYFGPGTRLTVL.

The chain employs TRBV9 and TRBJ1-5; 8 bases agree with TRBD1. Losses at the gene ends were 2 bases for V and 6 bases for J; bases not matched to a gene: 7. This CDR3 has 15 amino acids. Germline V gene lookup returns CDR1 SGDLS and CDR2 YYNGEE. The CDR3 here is CASSVGTGGSQPQHF. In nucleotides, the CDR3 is TGTGCCAGCAGCGTTGGGACAGGAGGGAGTCAGCCCCAGCATTTT.

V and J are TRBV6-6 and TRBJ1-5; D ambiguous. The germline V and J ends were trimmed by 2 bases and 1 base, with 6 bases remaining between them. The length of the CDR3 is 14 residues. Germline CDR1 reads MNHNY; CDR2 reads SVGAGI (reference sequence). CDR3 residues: CASSYMESNQPQHF. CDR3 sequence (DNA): TGTGCCAGCAGTTACATGGAGAGCAATCAGCCCCAGCATTTT.

The CDR3 reads CASRRLAGGADTQYF. CDR3 DNA sequence: TGTGCCAGCAGAAGACTAGCGGGAGGCGCAGATACGCAGTATTTT. V usage is TRBV6-5 and J usage is TRBJ2-3, with 13 bases fitting TRBD2. Germline values: CDR1 MNHEY, CDR2 SVGAGI. With V trimmed by 6 bases and J by 4 bases, 4 bases remained unmatched. This CDR3 is built from 15 residues.

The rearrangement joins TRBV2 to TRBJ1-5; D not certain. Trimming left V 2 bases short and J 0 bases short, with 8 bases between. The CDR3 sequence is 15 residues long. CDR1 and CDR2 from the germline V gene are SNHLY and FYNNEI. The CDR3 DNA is TGTGCCAGCAGTGAAATCCGTCTTAGCAATCAGCCCCAGCATTTT. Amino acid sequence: CASSEIRLSNQPQHF.

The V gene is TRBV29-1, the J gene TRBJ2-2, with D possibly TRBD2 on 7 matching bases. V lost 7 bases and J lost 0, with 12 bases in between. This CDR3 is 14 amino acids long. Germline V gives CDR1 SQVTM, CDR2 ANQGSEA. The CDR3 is CSAAGAANTGELFF. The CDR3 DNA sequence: TGCAGCGCTGCGGGGGCCGCGAACACCGGGGAGCTGTTTTTT.

CDR3 DNA: TGTGCCAGCAGTCCCCGGGAGACCTACGAGCAGTACTTC. Its protein product is CASSPRETYEQYF. The chain joins TRBV28 to TRBJ2-7; D is possibly TRBD2 (6 bases). V was shortened by 5 bases and J by 2 bases, with 10 bases between the two germline ends. This CDR3 region has 13 residues. The germline gives CDR1 MDHEN, CDR2 SYDVKM.

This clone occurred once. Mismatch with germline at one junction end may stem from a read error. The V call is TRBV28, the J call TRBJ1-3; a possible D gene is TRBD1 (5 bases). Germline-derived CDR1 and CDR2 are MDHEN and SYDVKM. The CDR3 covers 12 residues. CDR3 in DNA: TGTGCCAGCAGTACCTCCAGGGAAAGGGTAGAGTTT. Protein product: CASSTSRERVEF.

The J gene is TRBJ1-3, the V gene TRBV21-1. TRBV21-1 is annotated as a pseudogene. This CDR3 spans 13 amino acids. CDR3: CARVRRIGNTIYF. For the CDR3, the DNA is TGTGCCAGGGTTCGGAGGATCGGAAACACCATATATTTT.

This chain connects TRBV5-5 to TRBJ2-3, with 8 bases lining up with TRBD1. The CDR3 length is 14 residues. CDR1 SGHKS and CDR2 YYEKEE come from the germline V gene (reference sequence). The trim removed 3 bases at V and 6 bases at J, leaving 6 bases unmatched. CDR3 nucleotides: TGTGCCAGCAGCTCCTGGGACAGGCCCGATACGCAGTATTTT. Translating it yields CASSSWDRPDTQYF.

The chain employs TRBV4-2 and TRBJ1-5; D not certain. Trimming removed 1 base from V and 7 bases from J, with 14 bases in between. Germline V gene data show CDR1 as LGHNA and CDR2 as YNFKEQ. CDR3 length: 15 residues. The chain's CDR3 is CASSQGGVARQPQHF. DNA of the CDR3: TGTGCCAGCAGCCAAGGGGGAGTTGCACGACAGCCCCAGCATTTT.

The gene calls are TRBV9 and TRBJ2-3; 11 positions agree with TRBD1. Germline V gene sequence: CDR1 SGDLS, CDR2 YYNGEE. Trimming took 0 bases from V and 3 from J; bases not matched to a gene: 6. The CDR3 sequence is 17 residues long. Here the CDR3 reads CASSVAVWDRGTDTQYF. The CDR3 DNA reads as TGTGCCAGCAGCGTAGCTGTTTGGGACAGGGGGACAGATACGCAGTATTTT.

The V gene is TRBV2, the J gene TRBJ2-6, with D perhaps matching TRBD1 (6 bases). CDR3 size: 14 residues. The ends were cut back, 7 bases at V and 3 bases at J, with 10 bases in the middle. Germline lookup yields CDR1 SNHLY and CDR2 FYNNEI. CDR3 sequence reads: CASTTGDGANVLTF. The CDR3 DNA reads TGTGCCAGCACGACAGGAGATGGGGCCAACGTCCTGACTTTC.

CDR3 amino acids: CASSLVWGQGAGEQYF. As DNA, the CDR3 is TGTGCCAGCAGCTTAGTCTGGGGACAGGGGGCGGGTGAGCAGTACTTC. The chain couples TRBV7-2 to TRBJ2-7, with 12 positions matching TRBD1. Looked up from germline, CDR1 is SGHTA and CDR2 is FQGNSA. CDR3 length equals 16 residues. Trimming took 1 base from V and 7 from J; bases not matched to a gene: 8.

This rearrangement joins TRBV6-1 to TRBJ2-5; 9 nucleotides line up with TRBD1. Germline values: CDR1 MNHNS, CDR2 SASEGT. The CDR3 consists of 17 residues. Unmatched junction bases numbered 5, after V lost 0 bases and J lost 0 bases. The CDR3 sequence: CASSEAGGTGYQETQYF. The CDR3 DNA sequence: TGTGCCAGCAGTGAAGCGGGCGGGACAGGGTACCAAGAGACCCAGTACTTC.